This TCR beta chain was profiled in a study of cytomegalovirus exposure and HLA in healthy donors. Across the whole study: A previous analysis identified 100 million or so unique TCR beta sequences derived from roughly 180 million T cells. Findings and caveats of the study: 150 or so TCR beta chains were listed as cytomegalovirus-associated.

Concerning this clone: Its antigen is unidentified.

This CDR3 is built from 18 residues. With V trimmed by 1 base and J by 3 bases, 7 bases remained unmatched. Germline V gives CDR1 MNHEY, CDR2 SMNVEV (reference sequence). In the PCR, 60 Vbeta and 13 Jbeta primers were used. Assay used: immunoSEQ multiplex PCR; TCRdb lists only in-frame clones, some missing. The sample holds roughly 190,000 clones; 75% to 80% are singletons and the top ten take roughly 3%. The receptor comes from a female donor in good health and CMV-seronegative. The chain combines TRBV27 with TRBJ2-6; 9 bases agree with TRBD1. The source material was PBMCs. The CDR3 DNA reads TGTGCCAGCAGTTTATTGGGACAGGGAAAGGGTGGGGCCAACGTCCTGACTTTC. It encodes CASSLLGQGKGGANVLTF.